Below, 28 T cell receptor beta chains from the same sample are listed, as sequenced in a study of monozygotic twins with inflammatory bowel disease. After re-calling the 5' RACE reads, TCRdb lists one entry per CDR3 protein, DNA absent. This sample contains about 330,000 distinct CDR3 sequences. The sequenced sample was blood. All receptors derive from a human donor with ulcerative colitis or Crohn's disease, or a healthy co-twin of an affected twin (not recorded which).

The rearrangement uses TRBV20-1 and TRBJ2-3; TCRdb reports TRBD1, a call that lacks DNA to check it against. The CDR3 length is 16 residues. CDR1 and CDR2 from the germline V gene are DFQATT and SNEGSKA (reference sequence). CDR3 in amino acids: CSAFPINRDPTDTQYF.

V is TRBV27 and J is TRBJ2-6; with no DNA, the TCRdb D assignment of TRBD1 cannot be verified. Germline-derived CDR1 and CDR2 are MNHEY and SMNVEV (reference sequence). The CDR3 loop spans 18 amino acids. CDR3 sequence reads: CASSLVGVRRTGANVLTF.

The chain's CDR3 is CASRPSELAKNIQYF. The rearrangement uses TRBV19 and TRBJ2-4; TCRdb outputs TRBD1, but without DNA this stays unchecked. This CDR3 contains 15 residues. Germline CDR1 reads LNHDA; CDR2 reads SQIVND (reference sequence).

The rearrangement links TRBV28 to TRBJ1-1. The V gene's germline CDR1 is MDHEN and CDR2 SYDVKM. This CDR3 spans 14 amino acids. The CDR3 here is CASSLRSTGTEAFF.

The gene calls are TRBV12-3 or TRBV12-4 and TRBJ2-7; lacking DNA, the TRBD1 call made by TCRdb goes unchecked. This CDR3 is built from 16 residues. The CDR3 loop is CASSFAARTGGYEQYF.

CDR3 amino acids: CASTEGANTGELFF. This chain uses TRBV2 with TRBJ2-2; the D call from TCRdb, TRBD1, cannot be confirmed without DNA. Germline V gene sequence: CDR1 SNHLY, CDR2 FYNNEI. CDR3 size: 14 residues.

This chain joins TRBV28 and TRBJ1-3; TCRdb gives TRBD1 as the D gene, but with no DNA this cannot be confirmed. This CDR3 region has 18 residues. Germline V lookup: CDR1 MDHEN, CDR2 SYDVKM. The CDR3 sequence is CASSLGAGYYSSGNTIYF.

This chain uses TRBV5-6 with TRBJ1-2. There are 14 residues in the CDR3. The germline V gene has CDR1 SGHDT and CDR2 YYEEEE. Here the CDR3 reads CASSQGTAVYGYTF.

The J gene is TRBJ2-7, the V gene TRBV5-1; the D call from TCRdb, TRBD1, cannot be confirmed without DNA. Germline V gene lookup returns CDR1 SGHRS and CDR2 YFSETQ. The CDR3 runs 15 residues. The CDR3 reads CASSSGVEFAYEQYF.

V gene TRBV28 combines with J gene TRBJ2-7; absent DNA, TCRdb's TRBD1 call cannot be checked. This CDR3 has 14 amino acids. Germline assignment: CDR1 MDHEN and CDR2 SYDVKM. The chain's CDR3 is CASSRTGLSYEQYF.

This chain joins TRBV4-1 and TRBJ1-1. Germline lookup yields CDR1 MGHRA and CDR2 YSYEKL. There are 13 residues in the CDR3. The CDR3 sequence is CASSPYLDTEAFF.

The CDR3 spells CSARDPSSAQYF. This rearrangement joins TRBV20-1 to TRBJ2-7. Germline V gives CDR1 DFQATT, CDR2 SNEGSKA (reference sequence). CDR3 length: 12 residues.

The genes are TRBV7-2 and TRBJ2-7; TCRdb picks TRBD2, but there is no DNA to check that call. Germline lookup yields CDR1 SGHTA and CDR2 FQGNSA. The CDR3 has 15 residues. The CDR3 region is CASSSPGLTSYEQYF.

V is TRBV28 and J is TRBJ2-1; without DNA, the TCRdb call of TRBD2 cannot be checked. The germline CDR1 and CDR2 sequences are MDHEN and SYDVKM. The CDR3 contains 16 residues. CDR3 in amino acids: CASRASLGGSYNEQFF.

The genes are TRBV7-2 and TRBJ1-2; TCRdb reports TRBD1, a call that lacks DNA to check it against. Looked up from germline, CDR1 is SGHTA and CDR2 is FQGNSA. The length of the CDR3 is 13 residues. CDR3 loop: CASSLEQGSPYTF.

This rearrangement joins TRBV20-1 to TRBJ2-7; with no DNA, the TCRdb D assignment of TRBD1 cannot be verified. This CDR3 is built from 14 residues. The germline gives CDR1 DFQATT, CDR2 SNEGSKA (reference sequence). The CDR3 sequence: CSAADQGGPYDQYF.

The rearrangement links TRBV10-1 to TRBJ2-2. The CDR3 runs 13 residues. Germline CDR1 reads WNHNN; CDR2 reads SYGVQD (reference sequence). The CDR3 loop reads CASSYTYTGELFF.

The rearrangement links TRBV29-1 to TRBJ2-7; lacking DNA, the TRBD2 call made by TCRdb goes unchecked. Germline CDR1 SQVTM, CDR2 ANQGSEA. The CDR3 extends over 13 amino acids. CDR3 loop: CSVALAGTYEQYF.

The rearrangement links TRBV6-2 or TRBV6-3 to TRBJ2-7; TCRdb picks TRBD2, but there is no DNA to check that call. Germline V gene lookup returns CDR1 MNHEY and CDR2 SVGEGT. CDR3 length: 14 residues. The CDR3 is CASTPTSGGYEQYF.

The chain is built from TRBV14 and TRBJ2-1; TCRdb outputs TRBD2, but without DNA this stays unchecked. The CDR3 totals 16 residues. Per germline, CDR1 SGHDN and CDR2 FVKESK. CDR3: CASSQEVFSGSHEQFF.

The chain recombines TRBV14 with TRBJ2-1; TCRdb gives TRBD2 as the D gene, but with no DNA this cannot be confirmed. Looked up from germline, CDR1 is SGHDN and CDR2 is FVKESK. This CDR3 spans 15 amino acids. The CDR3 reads CASSPSAYPDNEQFF.

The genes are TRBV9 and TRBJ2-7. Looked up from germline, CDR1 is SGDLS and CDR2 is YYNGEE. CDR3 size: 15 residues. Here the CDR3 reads CASSATGQGIHEQYF.

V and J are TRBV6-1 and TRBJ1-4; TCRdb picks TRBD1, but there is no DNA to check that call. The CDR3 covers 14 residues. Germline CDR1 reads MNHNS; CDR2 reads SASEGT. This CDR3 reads CASSRDPVGEKLFF.

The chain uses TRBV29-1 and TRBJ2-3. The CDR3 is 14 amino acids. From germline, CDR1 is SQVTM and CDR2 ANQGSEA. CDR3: CSVERQTSTDTQYF.

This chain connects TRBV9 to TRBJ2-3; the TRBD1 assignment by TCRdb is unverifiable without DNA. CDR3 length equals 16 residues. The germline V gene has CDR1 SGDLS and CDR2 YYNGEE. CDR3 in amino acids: CASSAVGGTSTDTQYF.

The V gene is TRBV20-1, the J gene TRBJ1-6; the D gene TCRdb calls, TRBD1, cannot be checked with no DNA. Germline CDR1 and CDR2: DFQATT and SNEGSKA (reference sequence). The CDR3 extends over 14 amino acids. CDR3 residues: CSAAGGSYNSPLHF.

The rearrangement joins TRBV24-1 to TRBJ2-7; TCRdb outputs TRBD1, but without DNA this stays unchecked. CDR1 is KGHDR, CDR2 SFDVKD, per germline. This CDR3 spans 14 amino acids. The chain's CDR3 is CATSEGQGIHEQYF.

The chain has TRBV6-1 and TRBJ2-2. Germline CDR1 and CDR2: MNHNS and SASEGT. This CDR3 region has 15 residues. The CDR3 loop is CASSSVHANTGELFF.